This T cell receptor (beta chain) comes out of a study of response to subunit inactivated influenza vaccine. Regarding the study as a whole: That few new T cells are recruited by each seasonal influenza vaccination was the authors' suggestion.

TCRdb re-called the RT-PCR reads with MiXCR, one entry per CDR3 protein. The table includes fewer than 800,000 distinct CDR3 sequences, approximately 14% detected once. This clonotype was seen a few times. Its matching antigen is unknown. The junction had 4 bases not matched to a gene; V was cut back by 7 bases and J by 4 bases. The CDR3 runs 15 residues. Germline V gene sequence: CDR1 MNHNS, CDR2 SASEGT. Sample: PBMCs from blood, taken 12 days after vaccination. This receptor was obtained from a man aged 45-65 years who received an inactivated influenza vaccine. The chain couples TRBV6-1 to TRBJ2-6; 10 bases fit TRBD2. CDR3 amino acids: CASKAGGLGANVLTF. Here the CDR3 DNA reads TGTGCCAGCAAAGCGGGAGGGTTAGGGGCCAACGTCCTGACTTTC.